This T cell receptor (beta chain) was observed in a study of blood T cells in healthy people across ages. Study outcomes and limitations: Age showed a roughly linear inverse relationship with TCR beta diversity per million T cells.

V lost 7 bases and J 0 bases, leaving 12 bases between the germline ends. This CDR3 spans 14 amino acids. Points on this clonotype: The antigen remains undetermined.

Peripheral blood was drawn, approximately 10 milliliters per donor. The extraction recovered at least 5.5 micrograms of total RNA per sample. Together with a sample-barcoded 5' primer, a J-beta primer mix was included in a second PCR lasting about 7 to 12 cycles. TCRdb re-analysed the 5' RACE reads in MiXCR, keeping a single row per CDR3 protein. The repertoire consists of more than 1 million distinct CDR3 sequences, with more than 35% occurring once and the leading ten covering under 20%. V usage is TRBV12-3 or TRBV12-4 and J usage is TRBJ1-2; no reliable D call. Sample: blood. The source is a woman between 55 and 75 years old in good health. The CDR3 loop reads CASNSDVTNYGYTF. The CDR3 nucleotides read TGTGCCAGCAATTCGGACGTGACTAACTATGGCTACACCTTC.